These 27 T cell receptor beta chains originate from one sample sequenced in a study of blood T cell repertoires in COVID-19. Sequencing used immunoSEQ multiplex PCR; TCRdb keeps in-frame clones, though not all of them. The sample lists about 310,000 clones; about 85% were seen once. The sequenced sample was peripheral blood. These receptor sequences come from a man aged 18-30 years with active or convalescent COVID-19.

This clone appeared once. Here the CDR3 reads CASKGQRNTGELFF. The CDR3 DNA is TGTGCCAGTAAGGGACAGAGAAACACCGGGGAGCTGTTTTTT. The chain employs TRBV2 and TRBJ2-2; 7 positions match TRBD1. The junction had 6 bases not matched to a gene; V was cut back by 9 bases and J by 2 bases. The CDR3 is made up of 14 amino acids. In germline, CDR1 is SNHLY, CDR2 FYNNEI.

The rearrangement joins TRBV11-2 to TRBJ1-5, with D perhaps matching TRBD1 (6 bases). The germline V gene encodes CDR1 SGHAT and CDR2 FQNNGV. V was cut by 4 bases and J by 3 bases, with 13 bases left in between. The length of the CDR3 is 15 residues. The CDR3 DNA reads as TGTGCCAGCAGCTGGATCCGGGACACCAATCAGCCCCAGCATTTT. It yields the protein CASSWIRDTNQPQHF.

CDR3 sequence (DNA): TGTGCCATCAGTGATGGACAAGTACAGATGAACACTGAAGCTTTCTTT. Translated: CAISDGQVQMNTEAFF. The rearrangement joins TRBV10-3 to TRBJ1-1, with D tentatively TRBD1 (5 bases). Trimming shortened V by 3 bases and J by 0 bases, and 14 bases separated the two germline ends. CDR1 is ENHRY, CDR2 SYGVKD, per germline. The CDR3 is made up of 16 amino acids.

The V call is TRBV6-1, the J call TRBJ1-2; TRBD1 agrees at 8 bases. Germline V CDR1 and CDR2: MNHNS, SASEGT. The CDR3 totals 15 residues. V was pared by 3 bases and J by 2 bases, with 5 bases of the junction left unmatched. The CDR3 here is CASSERDRFNYGYTF. In DNA, the CDR3 is TGTGCCAGCAGTGAGAGGGACAGGTTCAACTATGGCTACACCTTC.

The genes are TRBV18 and TRBJ2-6; tentatively, D is TRBD1 (6 bases). The CDR3 length is 15 residues. Between the trimmed V and J ends, which lost 5 bases and 0 bases, there was a span of 8 bases. Germline CDR1 and CDR2: KGHSH and LQKENI. In nucleotides, the CDR3 is TGTGCCAGCTCAGAACAGGGCTCTGGGGCCAACGTCCTGACTTTC. As protein: CASSEQGSGANVLTF.

The chain couples TRBV2 to TRBJ2-3, with D possibly TRBD1 on 6 matching bases. V shed 10 bases and J shed 2 bases, with 16 bases lying between them. Germline V gives CDR1 SNHLY, CDR2 FYNNEI. This CDR3 contains 14 residues. The CDR3 DNA is TGTGCCACCCAAGGACAGTCGGACACAGATACGCAGTATTTT. Residues: CATQGQSDTDTQYF. Variable domain in full (rest from reference TRBV2 and TRBJ2-3): EPEVTQTPSHQVTQMGQEVILRCVPISNHLYFYWYRQILGQKVEFLVSFYNNEISEKSEIFDDQFSVERPDGSNFTLKIRSTKLEDSAMYFCATQGQSDTDTQYFGPGTRLTVL.

The chain links TRBV6-4 to TRBJ1-2, with TRBD1 matching 9 bases. The CDR3 consists of 15 residues. The ends lost 5 bases at V and 8 bases at J; junction bases unmatched: 12. Germline V gene sequence: CDR1 MRHNA, CDR2 SNTAGT. CDR3 sequence: CASSIPGQGVKGYTF. In nucleotides, the CDR3 is TGTGCCAGCAGTATTCCGGGACAGGGAGTGAAGGGCTACACCTTC.

The CDR3 DNA follows: TGTGCCAGCAGCCTTCGGAGCTCCTACAATGAGCAGTTCTTC. It specifies CASSLRSSYNEQFF. The chain joins TRBV21-1 to TRBJ2-1; no check of the table's D call, TRBD2, against the DNA was made. TRBV21-1 is listed as a pseudogene. The CDR3 has 14 amino acids.

V is TRBV4-1 and J is TRBJ1-2, with TRBD1 as a possible D gene (6 bases). From germline, CDR1 is MGHRA and CDR2 YSYEKL. CDR3 size: 15 residues. Trimming removed 4 bases from V and 4 bases from J, with 16 bases in between. This CDR3 is CASSPSVGAGYGYTF. The CDR3 nucleotides are TGCGCCAGCAGCCCTAGTGTGGGGGCAGGCTATGGCTACACCTTC.

The V and J genes are TRBV3-1 (or the pseudogene TRBV3-2) and TRBJ2-7, with TRBD1 identical over 7 bases. V gave up 6 bases and J gave up 9 bases; unmatched junction bases: 14. The germline CDR1 and CDR2 sequences are LGHDT and YNNKEL (reference sequence). The CDR3 is 14 amino acids. This CDR3 reads CASSTGANYEWQYF. CDR3 nucleotide sequence: TGTGCCAGCAGTACAGGGGCGAACTACGAGTGGCAGTACTTC.

This clone showed up just once. The chain uses TRBV7-2 and TRBJ2-1, with TRBD2 as a possible D gene (7 bases). V shed 2 bases and J shed 6 bases, with 17 bases lying between them. This CDR3 is 16 amino acids long. Germline CDR1 is SGHTA and CDR2 is FQGNSA. The CDR3 DNA reads TGTGCCAGCAGCTTATGTCCAGGGGACTATTTCAATGAGCAGTTCTTC. This sequence encodes CASSLCPGDYFNEQFF.

In its sample, this clone was seen a few times. This chain links TRBV9 with TRBJ1-1; D unclear. CDR1 and CDR2 from the germline V gene are SGDLS and YYNGEE. This CDR3 contains 14 residues. Trimming cost V 0 bases and J 5 bases, with 11 bases left between them. CDR3 in amino acids: CASSVDGRGTEAFF. The CDR3 DNA reads as TGTGCCAGCAGCGTAGATGGGAGAGGGACTGAAGCTTTCTTT.

The rearrangement joins TRBV27 to TRBJ2-7; 7 nucleotides align to TRBD1. The V gene's germline CDR1 is MNHEY and CDR2 SMNVEV (reference sequence). This CDR3 comprises 14 residues. Trimming took 3 bases from V and 3 from J; bases not matched to a gene: 5. In nucleotides, the CDR3 is TGTGCCAGCAGTTTGATCCCAGGGGGCTACGAGCAGTACTTC. Residues: CASSLIPGGYEQYF.

The V gene is TRBV4-1, the J gene TRBJ1-6, with D possibly being TRBD1 (6 bases). With 1 base removed from V and 10 bases from J, the gap between germline ends came to 14 bases. The CDR3 has 15 residues. Germline values: CDR1 MGHRA, CDR2 YSYEKL. CDR3 nucleotide sequence: TGCGCCAGCAGCCAAGTACAGGGAGGGGGATCACCCCTCCACTTT. Encoded protein: CASSQVQGGGSPLHF.

This chain joins TRBV11-2 and TRBJ1-3; weak D call: TRBD1 (6 bases). Trimming cost V 5 bases and J 0 bases, with 11 bases left between them. The CDR3 covers 15 residues. Germline lookup yields CDR1 SGHAT and CDR2 FQNNGV. This chain's CDR3 is CASSPDRSSGNTIYF. The DNA of the CDR3 is TGTGCCAGCAGCCCAGACAGGAGCTCTGGAAACACCATATATTTT.

CDR3 in DNA: TGTGCCAGCTCACCACAAGACAGGGATCTTACCGGGGAGCTGTTTTTT. Amino acid sequence: CASSPQDRDLTGELFF. This rearrangement joins TRBV18 to TRBJ2-2; the match to TRBD1 covers 7 bases. Germline CDR1 KGHSH, CDR2 LQKENI. With 1 base clipped from V and 5 bases from J, the junction kept 7 bases outside the gene matches. The length of the CDR3 is 16 residues.

The rearrangement links TRBV21-1 to TRBJ2-7; the table's TRBD2 call for D was not verified on the DNA. TRBV21-1 is an annotated pseudogene. The length of the CDR3 is 16 residues. This chain's CDR3 is CASSDPGLAALRGQYF. The CDR3 nucleotides read TGTGCCAGCAGCGACCCCGGGCTAGCGGCCCTACGAGGGCAGTACTTC.

In this sample, this clone turned up once. The gene calls are TRBV5-4 and TRBJ1-6; D perhaps matches TRBD1 (5 bases). Germline CDR1 and CDR2: SGHNT and YYREEE (reference sequence). V was clipped by 4 bases and J by 8 bases, with 16 bases between them. This CDR3 comprises 15 residues. CDR3 in DNA: TGTGCCAGCAGCGACGGGGGAACTCGGGATTCACCCCTCCACTTT. Residues: CASSDGGTRDSPLHF. Full variable domain (outside the CDR3, taken from reference TRBV5-4 and TRBJ1-6): ETGVTQSPTHLIKTRGQQVTLRCSSQSGHNTVSWYQQALGQGPQFIFQYYREEENGRGNFPPRFSGLQFPNYSSELNVNALELDDSALYLCASSDGGTRDSPLHFGNGTRLTVT.

The chain joins TRBV4-1 to TRBJ1-1; perhaps TRBD1 as D (5 bases). The germline CDR1 and CDR2 sequences are MGHRA and YSYEKL. V was clipped by 1 base and J by 0 bases, with 9 bases between them. This CDR3 contains 15 residues. The CDR3 is CASSQVQDMNTEAFF. CDR3 bases: TGCGCCAGCAGCCAAGTTCAGGACATGAACACTGAAGCTTTCTTT.

V and J are TRBV19 and TRBJ2-7; maybe TRBD2 (6 bases). The CDR3 extends over 16 amino acids. Germline values: CDR1 LNHDA, CDR2 SQIVND (reference sequence). V lost 5 bases and J 6 bases, leaving 23 bases between the germline ends. CDR3 in DNA: TGTGCCAGTAGTTTATGGTCGGGCGGACCCGGGGGCGAGCAGTACTTC. It translates to CASSLWSGGPGGEQYF.

V usage is TRBV14 and J usage is TRBJ2-3, with 10 nucleotides matching TRBD1. The CDR3 loop spans 15 amino acids. Unmatched junction bases numbered 1, after V lost 1 base and J lost 3 bases. The germline V gene has CDR1 SGHDN and CDR2 FVKESK. DNA of the CDR3: TGTGCCAGCAGCCAAGGACAGGGGGCGACAGATACGCAGTATTTT. Its translation: CASSQGQGATDTQYF.

This clone has just one count. The chain combines TRBV28 with TRBJ2-3; 13 bases map to TRBD2. The V gene end was trimmed by 5 bases and the J gene end by 6 bases; junction bases not matched to a gene: 14. The CDR3 has 18 residues. Germline assignment: CDR1 MDHEN and CDR2 SYDVKM. CDR3 DNA sequence: TGTGCCAGCAGTCCAACATTAACACTAGCGGGGGGGACGGATACGCAGTATTTT. This translates into CASSPTLTLAGGTDTQYF. The full variable domain, in which reference TRBV28 and TRBJ2-3 provide the parts outside the CDR3, is DVKVTQSSRYLVKRTGEKVFLECVQDMDHENMFWYRQDPGLGLRLIYFSYDVKMKEKGDIPEGYSVSREKKERFSLILESASTNQTSMYLCASSPTLTLAGGTDTQYFGPGTRLTVL.

The gene calls are TRBV4-1 and TRBJ1-2; D is unresolved. Germline values: CDR1 MGHRA, CDR2 YSYEKL. The CDR3 is 19 amino acids. V was cut by 0 bases and J by 5 bases, with 25 bases left in between. The CDR3 loop reads CASSQDMAGRASGSYGYTF. The DNA of the CDR3 is TGCGCCAGCAGCCAAGATATGGCAGGTAGGGCCTCGGGGTCTTATGGCTACACCTTC.

The chain carries TRBV5-6 and TRBJ2-1; TRBD2 aligns across 13 bases. This CDR3 is 18 amino acids long. CDR1 is SGHDT, CDR2 YYEEEE, per germline. The trim removed 3 bases at V and 0 bases at J, leaving 6 bases unmatched. CDR3 coding DNA: TGTGCCAGCAGCTCGGGGACTAGCGGGGCGAGCTCCTACAATGAGCAGTTCTTC. Its translation: CASSSGTSGASSYNEQFF. The entire variable domain, with the rest obtained from reference TRBV5-6 and TRBJ2-1, is as follows: DAGVTQSPTHLIKTRGQQVTLRCSPKSGHDTVSWYQQALGQGPQFIFQYYEEEERQRGNFPDRFSGHQFPNYSSELNVNALLLGDSALYLCASSSGTSGASSYNEQFFGPGTRLTVL.

V gene TRBV28 combines with J gene TRBJ1-1; D remains unclear. Trimming stripped 4 bases from V and 2 bases from J, with 8 bases between. The germline V gene has CDR1 MDHEN and CDR2 SYDVKM. CDR3 length: 13 residues. The DNA for the CDR3 is TGTGCCAGCAGTTCAAACAGTAACACTGAAGCTTTCTTT. Its translation: CASSSNSNTEAFF.

The chain employs TRBV28 and TRBJ2-7; 9 positions match TRBD2. The trim removed 3 bases at V and 7 bases at J, leaving 1 base unmatched. This CDR3 is built from 12 residues. In germline, CDR1 is MDHEN, CDR2 SYDVKM. CDR3 sequence: CASSFLAGEQYF. DNA for the CDR3: TGTGCCAGCAGTTTTCTAGCGGGGGAGCAGTACTTC.

The chain employs TRBV23-1 and TRBJ1-5; the D gene is possibly TRBD1 (6 bases). TRBV23-1 qualifies as an ORF whose function is uncertain. The CDR3 contains 14 residues. Trimming cost V 6 bases and J 6 bases, with 15 bases left between them. CDR3 amino acids: CASSRTGFRQPQHF. CDR3 sequence (DNA): TGCGCCAGCAGCCGAACAGGGTTCCGTCAGCCCCAGCATTTT.